This TCR beta chain was retrieved from a study of blood T cell repertoires in COVID-19. Across the whole study: The study drew acute and convalescent COVID-19 samples from the United States, Italy and Spain. From T cells, B-cell-depleted T cells, or PBMCs came the material, which was cDNA or gDNA.

In the study's own analysis: By means of reference gene primer amplification, nucleated cell counts were estimated. Data came from immunoSEQ multiplex PCR; TCRdb stores just in-frame clones and leaves some out. Clone size and V and J calls were adopted from that table, with D and trimming inferred from the DNA. The repertoire holds about 33,000 clones, with 65% to 90% as singletons. The CDR3 has 15 residues. Germline CDR1 SGHNT, CDR2 YENEEA. The V gene lost 2 bases and the J gene lost 8 bases, with 16 bases spanning the gap. This clonotype was sampled from a man aged 55-75 years with active COVID-19. V and J are TRBV11-3 and TRBJ2-1, with a weak D call TRBD2 (5 bases). The sequencing sample was made of peripheral blood. CDR3 DNA: TGTGCCAGCAGCTTAACAAGCGGATGGGGTGATGAGCAGTTCTTC. This codes for CASSLTSGWGDEQFF.